The 5 T cell receptor beta chains below come from one sample, sequenced in a study of blood T cells in healthy people across ages (dated by TCRdb to between 2015 and 2017). The library was obtained by 5' RACE. Sequencer: Illumina HiSeq 2500. The second PCR ran for about 6 to 12 cycles and used a J-beta primer mix along with a sample-barcoded 5' primer. Using fastp trimming at Q25 and MiXCR clonotype assembly, TCRdb reanalyzed the public sequencing data and kept in-frame beta chains. Each CDR3 protein appears once, grouped with its most common genes and DNA. The sample table holds around 1,000,000 distinct CDR3 sequences, of which around two fifths were seen once. Less than 15% of the sample rests with the top ten. Sequenced: blood. All receptors derive from a man aged 18 to 30 in good health.

The chain uses TRBV30 and TRBJ2-7; TRBD1 is a possible D gene (6 bases). This CDR3 has 14 amino acids. Germline CDR1 is GTSNPN and CDR2 is SVGIG (reference sequence). V lost 3 bases and J lost 1, with 13 bases in between. For the CDR3, the DNA is TGTGCCTGGAGAGGGGACACGAGTTCCTACGAGCAGTACTTC. It is translated as CAWRGDTSSYEQYF.

The chain employs TRBV12-3 or TRBV12-4 and TRBJ1-3, with D unclear. This CDR3 has 16 amino acids. The V and J ends lost 6 bases and 3 bases respectively, with 18 bases between them. The CDR3 sequence is CASSQAMGYNGNTIYF. The CDR3 DNA follows: TGTGCCAGCAGCCAAGCTATGGGGTATAATGGAAACACCATATATTTT.

The V gene is TRBV7-9, the J gene TRBJ2-5; D not resolved. With the DNA end fitting TRBJ2-7 better, the J assignment may be wrong. The CDR3 consists of 13 residues. Germline assignment: CDR1 SEHNR and CDR2 FQNEAQ (reference sequence). CDR3 protein: CASSRVPGGEQYF. CDR3 coding DNA: TGTGCCAGCAGCCGGGTCCCCGGCGGCGAGCAGTACTTC.

For this clonotype: A read error is possible here, since a much larger clone lies one base away. The chain uses TRBV7-2 and TRBJ2-7; D unresolved. The CDR3 covers 14 residues. The germline CDR1 and CDR2 sequences are SGHTA and FQGNSA. V was cut by 5 bases and J by 7 bases, with 18 bases left in between. Here the CDR3 DNA reads TGTGCCAGCAGCCCCAGGTATGGAAACAATGAGCAGTACTTC. It translates to CASSPRYGNNEQYF.

The chain employs TRBV4-3 and TRBJ1-2, with no clear D. This CDR3 comprises 15 residues. The germline gives CDR1 LGHNA, CDR2 YSLEER. V was shortened by 0 bases and J by 5 bases, with 13 bases between the two germline ends. The CDR3 is CASSQDRPDTYGYTF. The CDR3 DNA follows: TGCGCCAGCAGCCAAGATCGTCCCGACACGTATGGCTACACCTTC.